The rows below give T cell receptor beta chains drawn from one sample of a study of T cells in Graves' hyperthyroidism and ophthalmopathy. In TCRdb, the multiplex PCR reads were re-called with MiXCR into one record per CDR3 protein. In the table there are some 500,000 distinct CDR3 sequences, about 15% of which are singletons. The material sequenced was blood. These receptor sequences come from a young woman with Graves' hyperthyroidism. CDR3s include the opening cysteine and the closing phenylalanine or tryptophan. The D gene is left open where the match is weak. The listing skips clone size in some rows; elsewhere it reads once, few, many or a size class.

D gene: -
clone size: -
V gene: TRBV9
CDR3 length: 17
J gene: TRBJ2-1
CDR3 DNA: TGTGCCAGCAGCGTAGCTACGAGGGGTAGGTCCTACAATGAGCAGTTCTTC
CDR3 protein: CASSVATRGRSYNEQFF

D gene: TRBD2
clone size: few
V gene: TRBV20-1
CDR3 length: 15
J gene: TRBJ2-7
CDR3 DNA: TGCAGTGCTAGCGATATAGGACTAGCGGGAGGCGAGCAGTACTTC
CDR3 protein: CSASDIGLAGGEQYF

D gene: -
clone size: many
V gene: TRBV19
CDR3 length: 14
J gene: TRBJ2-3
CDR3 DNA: TGTGCCAGTAGCTTCCGACTAGACACAGATACACAGTATTTT
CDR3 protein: CASSFRLDTDTQYF

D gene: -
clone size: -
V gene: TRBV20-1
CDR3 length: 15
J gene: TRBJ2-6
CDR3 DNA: TGCAGTGCTAGAGATCCTACCTCCTGGGCCAACGTCCTGACTTTC
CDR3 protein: CSARDPTSWANVLTF

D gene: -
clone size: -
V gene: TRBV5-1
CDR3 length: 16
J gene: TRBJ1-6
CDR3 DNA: TGCGCCAGCAGCTTGGCCCCAGGGGATTATAATTCACCCCTCCACTTT
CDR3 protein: CASSLAPGDYNSPLHF

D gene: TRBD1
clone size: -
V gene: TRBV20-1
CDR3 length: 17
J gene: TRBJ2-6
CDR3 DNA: TGCAGTGCTAGGGGACAGGGGGCGAACTCTGGGGCCAACGTCCTGACTTTC
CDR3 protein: CSARGQGANSGANVLTF

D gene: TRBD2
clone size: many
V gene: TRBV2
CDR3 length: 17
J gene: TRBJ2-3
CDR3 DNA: TGTGCCAGCAGTCGCCTGGGGACTAGCGGAGGCACAGATACGCAGTATTTT
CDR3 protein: CASSRLGTSGGTDTQYF

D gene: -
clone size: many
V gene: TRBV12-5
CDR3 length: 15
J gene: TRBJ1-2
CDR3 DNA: TGTGCTAGCGCCCCGAGTGTTGAAGCTAACTATGGCTACACCTTC
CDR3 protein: CASAPSVEANYGYTF

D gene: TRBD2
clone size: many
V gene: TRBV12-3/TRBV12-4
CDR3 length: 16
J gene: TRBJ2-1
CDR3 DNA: TGTGCCAGCAGTCTAGGACTGGCCGCGCGGGGGGGTGAGCAGTTCTTC
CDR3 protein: CASSLGLAARGGEQFF

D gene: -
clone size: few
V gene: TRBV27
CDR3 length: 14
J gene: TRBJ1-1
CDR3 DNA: TGTGCCAGCAGTTTGAGGTCAGGGGCCACTGAAGCTTTCTTT
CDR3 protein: CASSLRSGATEAFF

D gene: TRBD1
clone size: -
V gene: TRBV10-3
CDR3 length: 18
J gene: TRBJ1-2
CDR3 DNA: TGTGCCAGCAGTCTCACTATGACAGGGGTCTACGCTAACTATGGCTACACCTTC
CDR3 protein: CASSLTMTGVYANYGYTF

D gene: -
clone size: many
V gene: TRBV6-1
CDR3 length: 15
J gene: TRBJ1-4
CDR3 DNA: TGTGCCAGCAGTGACGGACAGCGGGGCGTAGAAAAACTGTTTTTT
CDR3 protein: CASSDGQRGVEKLFF

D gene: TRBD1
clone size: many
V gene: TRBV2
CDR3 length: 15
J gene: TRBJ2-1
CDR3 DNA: TGTGCCAGCAGCTACCAGTGGCAGGGGGATAATGAGCAGTTCTTC
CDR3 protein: CASSYQWQGDNEQFF

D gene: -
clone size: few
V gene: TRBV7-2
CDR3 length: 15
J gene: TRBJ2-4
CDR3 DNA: TGTGCCAGCAGAGGTGGACGGTGGGCCAAAAACATTCAGTACTTC
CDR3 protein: CASRGGRWAKNIQYF

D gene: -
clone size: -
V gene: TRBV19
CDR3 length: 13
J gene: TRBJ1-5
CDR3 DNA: TGTGCCAGTAGTCGGGACCTCTTGCAGCCCCAGCATTTT
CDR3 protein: CASSRDLLQPQHF

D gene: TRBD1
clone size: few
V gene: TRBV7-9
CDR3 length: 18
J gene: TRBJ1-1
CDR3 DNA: TGTGTCAGCAGCTTAAGAGGACAGGGGACCCTGGGGGGAACTGAAGCTTTCTTT
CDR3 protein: CVSSLRGQGTLGGTEAFF

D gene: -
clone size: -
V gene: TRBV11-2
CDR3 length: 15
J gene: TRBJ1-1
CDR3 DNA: TGTGCCAGCAGCTCCCTTTCAGGGGTTCCCACTGAAGCTTTCTTT
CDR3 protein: CASSSLSGVPTEAFF

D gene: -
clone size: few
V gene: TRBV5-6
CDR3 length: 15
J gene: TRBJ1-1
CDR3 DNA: TGTGCCAGCAGCCCGCAGGTAGATTTGAACACTGAAGCTTTCTTT
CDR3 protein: CASSPQVDLNTEAFF

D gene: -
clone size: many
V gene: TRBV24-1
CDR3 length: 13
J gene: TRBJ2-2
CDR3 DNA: -
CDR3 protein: CATSVPWSGELFF

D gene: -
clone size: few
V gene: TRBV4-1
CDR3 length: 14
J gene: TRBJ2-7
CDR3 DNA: TGCGCCAGCAGCCAAGGGTCGGGACACTCCGAGCAGTACTTC
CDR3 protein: CASSQGSGHSEQYF

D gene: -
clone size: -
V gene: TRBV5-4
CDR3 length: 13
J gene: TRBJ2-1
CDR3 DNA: TGTGCCAGCAGCTTGTGGACCGACAATGAGCAGTTCTTC
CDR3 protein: CASSLWTDNEQFF

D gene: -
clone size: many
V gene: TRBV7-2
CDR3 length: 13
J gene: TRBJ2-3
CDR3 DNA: TGTGCCAGCAGCTTAGGGGGGTCGGATACGCAGTATTTT
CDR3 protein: CASSLGGSDTQYF

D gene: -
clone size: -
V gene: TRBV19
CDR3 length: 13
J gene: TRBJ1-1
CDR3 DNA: TGTGCCAGTAGTACAGGTCATAACACTGAAGCTTTCTTT
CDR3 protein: CASSTGHNTEAFF

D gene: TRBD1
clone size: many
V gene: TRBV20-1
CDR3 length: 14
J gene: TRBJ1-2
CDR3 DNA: TGCAGTGCTAGACTGGGACAGGGGAACTATGGCTACACCTTC
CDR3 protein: CSARLGQGNYGYTF

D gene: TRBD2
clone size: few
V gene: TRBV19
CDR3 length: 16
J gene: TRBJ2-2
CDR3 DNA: TGTGCCAGTAGTATTGCGGGGGGGATTATCGCCGGGGAGCTGTTTTTT
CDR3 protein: CASSIAGGIIAGELFF

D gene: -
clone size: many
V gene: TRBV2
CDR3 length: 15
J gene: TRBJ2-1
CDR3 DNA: TGTGCCAGCAGTGGGGGAGGTGTCGGGGCGGATGAGCAGTTCTTC
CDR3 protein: CASSGGGVGADEQFF

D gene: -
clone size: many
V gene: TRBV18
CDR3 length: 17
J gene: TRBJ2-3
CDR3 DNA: TGTGCCAGCTCACCCGTGACAGGCCTTGGTAGCACAGATACGCAGTATTTT
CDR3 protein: CASSPVTGLGSTDTQYF

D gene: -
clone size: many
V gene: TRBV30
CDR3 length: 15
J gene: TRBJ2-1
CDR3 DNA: TGTGCCTGGGGTGGGGACCTAGGCTCCTACAATGAGCAGTTCTTC
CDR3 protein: CAWGGDLGSYNEQFF

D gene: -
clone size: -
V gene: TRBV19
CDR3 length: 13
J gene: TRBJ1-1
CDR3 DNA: TGTGCCACCAGGTGGGATCAAAACACTGAAGCTTTCTTT
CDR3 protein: CATRWDQNTEAFF

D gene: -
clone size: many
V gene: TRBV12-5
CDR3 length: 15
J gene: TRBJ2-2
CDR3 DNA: TGTGCTAGTGGTTTTACCAGGATGGACACCGGGGAGCTGTTTTTT
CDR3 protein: CASGFTRMDTGELFF

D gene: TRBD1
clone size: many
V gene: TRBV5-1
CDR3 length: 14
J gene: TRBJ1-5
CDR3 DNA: TGCGCCAGCAGCCCTGGGACAGTCAATCAGCCCCAGCATTTT
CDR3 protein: CASSPGTVNQPQHF

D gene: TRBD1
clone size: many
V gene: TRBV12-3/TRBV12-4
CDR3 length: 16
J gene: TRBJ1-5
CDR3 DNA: TGTGCCAGCAGTTCCGGGACAGGGTTTAGCAATCAGCCCCAGCATTTT
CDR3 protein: CASSSGTGFSNQPQHF

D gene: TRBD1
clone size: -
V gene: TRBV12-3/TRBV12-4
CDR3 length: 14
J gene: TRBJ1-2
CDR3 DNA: TGTGCCAGCAGTTTAAGGCAGGGGGTCTATGGCTACACCTTC
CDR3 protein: CASSLRQGVYGYTF

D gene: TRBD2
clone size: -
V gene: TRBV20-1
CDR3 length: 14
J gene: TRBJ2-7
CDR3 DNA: TGCAGTGCCCACAGCGGGAAGGAAACCTACGAGCAGTACTTC
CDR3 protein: CSAHSGKETYEQYF

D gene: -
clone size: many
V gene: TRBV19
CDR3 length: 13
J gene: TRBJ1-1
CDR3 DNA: TGTGCCAGTAGTACAGGGGAGAACACTGAAGCTTTCTTT
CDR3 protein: CASSTGENTEAFF

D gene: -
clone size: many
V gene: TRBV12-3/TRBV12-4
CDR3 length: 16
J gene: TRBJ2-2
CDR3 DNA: TGTGCCAGCAGTTTTGCGGGGGCCCTGAACACCGGGGAGCTGTTTTTT
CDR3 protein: CASSFAGALNTGELFF

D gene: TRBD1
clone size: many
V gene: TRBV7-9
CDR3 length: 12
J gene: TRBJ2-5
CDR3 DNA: TGTGCCAGCAGCAGACAGGGAGAGACCCAGTACTTC
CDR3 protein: CASSRQGETQYF

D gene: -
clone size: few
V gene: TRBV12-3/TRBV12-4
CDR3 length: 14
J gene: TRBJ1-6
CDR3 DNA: TGTGCCAGCAGTCCAACACTCAGGAATTCACCCCTCCACTTT
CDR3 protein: CASSPTLRNSPLHF

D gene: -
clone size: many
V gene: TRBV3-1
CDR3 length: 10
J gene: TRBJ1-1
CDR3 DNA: TGTGCCAGCAGTGGTGCTGAAGCTTTCTTT
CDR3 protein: CASSGAEAFF

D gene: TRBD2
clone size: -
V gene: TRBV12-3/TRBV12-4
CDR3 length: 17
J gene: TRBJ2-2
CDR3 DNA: TGTGCCAGCAGCCGCGAAATGACTAGCGGGAACACCGGGGAGCTGTTTTTT
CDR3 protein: CASSREMTSGNTGELFF

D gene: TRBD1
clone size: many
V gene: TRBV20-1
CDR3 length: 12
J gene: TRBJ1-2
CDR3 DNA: TGCAGTGCTAGGGGGACAGGGGATGGCTACACCTTC
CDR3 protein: CSARGTGDGYTF

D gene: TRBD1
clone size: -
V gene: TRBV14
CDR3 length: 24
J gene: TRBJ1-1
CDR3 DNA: TGTGCCAGCAGTCAAGATCTTTCTCGGGTGACATTTTGGCATCAGCAGGGGGTTTTTACTGAAGCTTTCTTT
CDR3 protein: CASSQDLSRVTFWHQQGVFTEAFF

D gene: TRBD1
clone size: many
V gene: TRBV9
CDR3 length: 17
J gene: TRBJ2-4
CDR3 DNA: TGTGCCAGCAGCGCCGGACAGGGGACAATAGCCAAAAACATTCAGTACTTC
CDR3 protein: CASSAGQGTIAKNIQYF

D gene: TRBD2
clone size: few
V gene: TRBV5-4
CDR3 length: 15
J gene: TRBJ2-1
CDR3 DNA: TGTGCCAGCAGCTTGTCCAGGAACTCGGGGGGTGAGCAGTTCTTC
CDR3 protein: CASSLSRNSGGEQFF

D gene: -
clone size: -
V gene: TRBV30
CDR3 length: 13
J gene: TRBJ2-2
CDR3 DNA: TGTGCCTGGAGTAATATGAACACCGGGGAGCTGTTTTTT
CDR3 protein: CAWSNMNTGELFF

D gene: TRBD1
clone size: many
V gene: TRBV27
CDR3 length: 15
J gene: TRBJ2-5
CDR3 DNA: TGTGCCAGCAGGAAGACGGACAGGGGGCGAGAGACCCAGTACTTC
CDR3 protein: CASRKTDRGRETQYF

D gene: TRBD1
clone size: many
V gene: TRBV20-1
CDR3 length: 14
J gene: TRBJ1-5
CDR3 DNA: TGCAGTGCCACCGGGACAGGGGGGGACCAGCCCCAGCATTTT
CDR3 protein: CSATGTGGDQPQHF

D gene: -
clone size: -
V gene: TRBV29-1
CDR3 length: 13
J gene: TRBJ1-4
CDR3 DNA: TGCAGCGTTGTGGTTCAGGGGAATGAAAAACTGTTTTTT
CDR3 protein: CSVVVQGNEKLFF

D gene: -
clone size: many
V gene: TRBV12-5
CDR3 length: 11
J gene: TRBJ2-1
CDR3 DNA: TGTGCTAGTGGTCCCGAGGATGAGCAGTTCTTC
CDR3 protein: CASGPEDEQFF

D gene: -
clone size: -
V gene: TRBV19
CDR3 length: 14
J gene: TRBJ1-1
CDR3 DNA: TGTGCCAGTAGCTACCCTGGACAGTTCACTGAAGCTTTCTTT
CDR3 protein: CASSYPGQFTEAFF

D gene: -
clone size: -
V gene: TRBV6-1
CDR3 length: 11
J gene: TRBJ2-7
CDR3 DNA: TGTGCCAGCGGACTACTTTACGAGCAGTACTTC
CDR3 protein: CASGLLYEQYF

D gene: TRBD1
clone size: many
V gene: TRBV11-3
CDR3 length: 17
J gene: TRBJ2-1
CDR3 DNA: TGTGCCAGCAGTCCCCGGTGGGCAGGGGGATCCTACAATGAGCAGTTCTTC
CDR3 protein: CASSPRWAGGSYNEQFF